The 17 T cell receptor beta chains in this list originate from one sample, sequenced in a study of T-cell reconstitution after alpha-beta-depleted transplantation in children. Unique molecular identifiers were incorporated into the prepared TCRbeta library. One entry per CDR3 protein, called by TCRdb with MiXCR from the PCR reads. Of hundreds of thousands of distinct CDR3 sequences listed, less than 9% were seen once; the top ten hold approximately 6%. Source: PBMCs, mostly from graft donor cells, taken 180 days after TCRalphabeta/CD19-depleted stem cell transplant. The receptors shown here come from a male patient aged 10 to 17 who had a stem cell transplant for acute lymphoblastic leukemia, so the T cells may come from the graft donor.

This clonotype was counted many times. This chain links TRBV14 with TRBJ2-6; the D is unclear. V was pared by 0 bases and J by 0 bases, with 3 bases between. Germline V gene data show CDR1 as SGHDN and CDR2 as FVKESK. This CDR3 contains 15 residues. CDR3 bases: TGTGCCAGCAGCCAAGAGGGCTCTGGGGCCAACGTCCTGACTTTC. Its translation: CASSQEGSGANVLTF.

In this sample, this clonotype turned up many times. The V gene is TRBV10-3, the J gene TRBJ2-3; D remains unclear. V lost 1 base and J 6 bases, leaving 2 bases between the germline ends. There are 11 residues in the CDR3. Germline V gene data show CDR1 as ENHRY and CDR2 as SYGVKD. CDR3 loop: CAISEFDTQYF. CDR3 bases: TGTGCCATCAGTGAGTTTGATACGCAGTATTTT.

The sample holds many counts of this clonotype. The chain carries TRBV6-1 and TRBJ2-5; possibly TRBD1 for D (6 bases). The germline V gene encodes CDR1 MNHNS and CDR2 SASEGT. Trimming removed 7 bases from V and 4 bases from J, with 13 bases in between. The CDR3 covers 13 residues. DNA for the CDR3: TGTGCCAGCAACAGGGTCGGACGAGAGACCCAGTACTTC. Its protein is CASNRVGRETQYF.

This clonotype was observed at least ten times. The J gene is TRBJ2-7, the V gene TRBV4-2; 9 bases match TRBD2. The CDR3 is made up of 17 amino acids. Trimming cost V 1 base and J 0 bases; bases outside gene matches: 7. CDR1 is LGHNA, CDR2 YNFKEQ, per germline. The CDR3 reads CASSQVLAGRSSYEQYF. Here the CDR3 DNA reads TGTGCCAGCAGCCAAGTGCTAGCGGGGAGGAGCTCCTACGAGCAGTACTTC.

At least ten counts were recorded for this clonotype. The CDR3 region is CASSLEGGGPYEQYF. For the CDR3, the DNA is TGTGCCAGCAGTTTAGAGGGGGGGGGACCCTACGAGCAGTACTTC. V usage is TRBV27 and J usage is TRBJ2-7; maybe TRBD2 (7 bases). Trimming pared 2 bases from V and 2 bases from J, leaving 13 bases between. Germline V lookup: CDR1 MNHEY, CDR2 SMNVEV (reference sequence). This CDR3 spans 15 amino acids.

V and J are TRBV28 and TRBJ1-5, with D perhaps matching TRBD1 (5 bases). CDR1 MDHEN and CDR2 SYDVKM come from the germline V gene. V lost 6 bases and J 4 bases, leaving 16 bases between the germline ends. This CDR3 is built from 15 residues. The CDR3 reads CASSPRGGGNQPQHF. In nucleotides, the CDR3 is TGTGCCAGCAGCCCCCGTGGGGGGGGGAATCAGCCCCAGCATTTT.

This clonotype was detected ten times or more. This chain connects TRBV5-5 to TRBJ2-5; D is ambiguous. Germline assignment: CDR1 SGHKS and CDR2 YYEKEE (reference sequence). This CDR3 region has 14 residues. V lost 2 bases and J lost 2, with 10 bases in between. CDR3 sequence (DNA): TGTGCCAGCAGCTTAGGGCAGGCTCAAGAGACCCAGTACTTC. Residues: CASSLGQAQETQYF.

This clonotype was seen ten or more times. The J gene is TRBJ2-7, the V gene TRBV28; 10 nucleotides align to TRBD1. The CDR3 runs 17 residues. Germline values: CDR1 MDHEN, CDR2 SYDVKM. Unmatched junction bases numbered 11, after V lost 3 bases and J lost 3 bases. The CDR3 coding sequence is TGTGCCAGCAGTTTGGTTGGCGGGGGACAGGGGCTCTACGAGCAGTACTTC. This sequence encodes CASSLVGGGQGLYEQYF.

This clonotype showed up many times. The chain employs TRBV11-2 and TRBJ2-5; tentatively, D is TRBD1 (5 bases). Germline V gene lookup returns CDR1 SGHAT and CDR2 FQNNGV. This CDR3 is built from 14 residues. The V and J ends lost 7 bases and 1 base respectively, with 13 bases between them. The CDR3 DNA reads TGTGCCAGCACCACGTTGACAGTCCAAGAGACCCAGTACTTC. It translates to CASTTLTVQETQYF.

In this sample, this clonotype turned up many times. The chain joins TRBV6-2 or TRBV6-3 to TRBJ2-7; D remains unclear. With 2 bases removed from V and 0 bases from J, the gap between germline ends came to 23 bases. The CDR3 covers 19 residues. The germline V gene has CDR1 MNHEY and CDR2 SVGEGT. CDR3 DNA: TGTGCCAGCAGTTACAATGTCAGGTTGGTTGGATGGCCCTCCTACGAGCAGTACTTC. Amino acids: CASSYNVRLVGWPSYEQYF.

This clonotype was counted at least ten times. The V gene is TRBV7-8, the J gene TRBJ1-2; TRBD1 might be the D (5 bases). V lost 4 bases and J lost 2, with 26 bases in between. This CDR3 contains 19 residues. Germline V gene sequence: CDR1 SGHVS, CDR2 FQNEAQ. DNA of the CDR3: TGTGCCAGCAGCTCCGAGGGGTCGGGCAGCTTGGGGTACAACTATGGCTACACCTTC. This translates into CASSSEGSGSLGYNYGYTF.

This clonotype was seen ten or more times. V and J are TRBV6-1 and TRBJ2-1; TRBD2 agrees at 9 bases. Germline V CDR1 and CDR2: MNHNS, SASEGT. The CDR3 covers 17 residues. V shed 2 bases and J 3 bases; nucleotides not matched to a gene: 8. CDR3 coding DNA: TGTGCCAGCAGTGAAAGTAAGGCTAGCGGGATCTACAATGAGCAGTTCTTC. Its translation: CASSESKASGIYNEQFF.

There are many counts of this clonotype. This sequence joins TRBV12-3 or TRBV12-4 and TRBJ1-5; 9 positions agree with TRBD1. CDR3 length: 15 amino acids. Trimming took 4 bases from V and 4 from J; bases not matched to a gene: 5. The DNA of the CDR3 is TGTGCCAGCAGTTACACGACAGGGGGTAATCAGCCCCAGCATTTT. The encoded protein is CASSYTTGGNQPQHF.

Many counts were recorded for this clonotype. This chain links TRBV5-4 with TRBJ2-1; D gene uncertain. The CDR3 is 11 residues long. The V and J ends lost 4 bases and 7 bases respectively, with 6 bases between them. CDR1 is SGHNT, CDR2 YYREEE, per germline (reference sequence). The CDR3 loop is CASSARNEQFF. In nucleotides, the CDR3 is TGTGCCAGCAGCGCCCGAAATGAGCAGTTCTTC. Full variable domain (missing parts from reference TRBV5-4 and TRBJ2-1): ETGVTQSPTHLIKTRGQQVTLRCSSQSGHNTVSWYQQALGQGPQFIFQYYREEENGRGNFPPRFSGLQFPNYSSELNVNALELDDSALYLCASSARNEQFFGPGTRLTVL.

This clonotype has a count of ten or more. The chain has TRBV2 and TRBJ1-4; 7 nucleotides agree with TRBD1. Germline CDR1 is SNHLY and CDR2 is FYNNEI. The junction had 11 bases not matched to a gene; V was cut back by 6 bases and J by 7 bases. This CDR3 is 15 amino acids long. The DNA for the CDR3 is TGTGCCAGCAGCGCGACCAGGGGGGCTGGTGAAAAACTGTTTTTT. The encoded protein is CASSATRGAGEKLFF.

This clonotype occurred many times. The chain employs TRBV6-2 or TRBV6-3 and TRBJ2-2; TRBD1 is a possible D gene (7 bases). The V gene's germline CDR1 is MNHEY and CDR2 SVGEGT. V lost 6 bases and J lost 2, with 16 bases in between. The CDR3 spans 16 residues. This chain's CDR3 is CASSARQGGNTGELFF. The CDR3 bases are TGTGCCAGCAGCGCCAGACAGGGAGGTAACACCGGGGAGCTGTTTTTT.

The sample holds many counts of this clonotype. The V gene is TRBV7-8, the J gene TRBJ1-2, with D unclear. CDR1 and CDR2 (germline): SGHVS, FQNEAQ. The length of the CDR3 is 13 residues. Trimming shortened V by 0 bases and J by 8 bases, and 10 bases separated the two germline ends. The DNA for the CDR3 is TGTGCCAGCAGCTTAGCGGAGACGCAAGGCTACACCTTC. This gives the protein CASSLAETQGYTF.